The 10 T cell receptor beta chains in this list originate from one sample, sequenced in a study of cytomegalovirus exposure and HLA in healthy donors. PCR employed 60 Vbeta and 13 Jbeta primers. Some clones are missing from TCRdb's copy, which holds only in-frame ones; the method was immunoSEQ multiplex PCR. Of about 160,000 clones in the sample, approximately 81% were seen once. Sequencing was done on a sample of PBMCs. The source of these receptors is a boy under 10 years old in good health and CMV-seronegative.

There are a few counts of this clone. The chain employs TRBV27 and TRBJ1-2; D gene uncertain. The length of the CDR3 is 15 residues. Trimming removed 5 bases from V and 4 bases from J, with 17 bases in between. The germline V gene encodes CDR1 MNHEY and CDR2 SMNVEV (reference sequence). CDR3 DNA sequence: TGTGCCAGCAGTCCGTCACCCATAGCCAGCTATGGCTACACCTTC. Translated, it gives CASSPSPIASYGYTF.

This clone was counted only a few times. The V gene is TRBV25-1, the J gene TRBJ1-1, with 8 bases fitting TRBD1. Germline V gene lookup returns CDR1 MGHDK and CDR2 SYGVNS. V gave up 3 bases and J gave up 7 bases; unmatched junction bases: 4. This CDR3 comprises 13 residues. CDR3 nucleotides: TGTGCCAGCAGTGACGCAGGGGGCAATGAAGCTTTCTTT. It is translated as CASSDAGGNEAFF. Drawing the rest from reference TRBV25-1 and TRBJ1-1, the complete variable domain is EADIYQTPRYLVIGTGKKITLECSQTMGHDKMYWYQQDPGMELHLIHYSYGVNSTEKGDLSSESTVSRIRTEHFPLTLESARPSHTSQYLCASSDAGGNEAFFGQGTRLTVV.

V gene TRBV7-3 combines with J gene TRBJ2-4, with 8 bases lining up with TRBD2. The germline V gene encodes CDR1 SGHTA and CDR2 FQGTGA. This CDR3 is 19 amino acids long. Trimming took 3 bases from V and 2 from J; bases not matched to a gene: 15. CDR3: CASSFPSKSGRGSKNIQYF. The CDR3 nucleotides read TGTGCCAGCAGCTTTCCCTCCAAAAGCGGGAGAGGATCCAAAAACATTCAGTACTTC.

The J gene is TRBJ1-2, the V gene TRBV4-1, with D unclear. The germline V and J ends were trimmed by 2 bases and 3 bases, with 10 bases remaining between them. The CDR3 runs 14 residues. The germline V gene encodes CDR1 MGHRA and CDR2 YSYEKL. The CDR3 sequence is CASSQTVGDYGYTF. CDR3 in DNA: TGCGCCAGCAGCCAAACAGTCGGCGACTATGGCTACACCTTC.

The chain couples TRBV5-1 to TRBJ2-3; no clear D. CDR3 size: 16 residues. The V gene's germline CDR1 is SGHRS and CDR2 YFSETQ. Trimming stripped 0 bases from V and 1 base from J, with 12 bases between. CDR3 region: CASSLGGGPGTDTQYF. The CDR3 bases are TGCGCCAGCAGCTTGGGAGGCGGCCCTGGCACAGATACGCAGTATTTT. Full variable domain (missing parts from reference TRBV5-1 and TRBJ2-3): KAGVTQTPRYLIKTRGQQVTLSCSPISGHRSVSWYQQTPGQGLQFLFEYFSETQRNKGNFPGRFSGRQFSNSRSEMNVSTLELGDSALYLCASSLGGGPGTDTQYFGPGTRLTVL.

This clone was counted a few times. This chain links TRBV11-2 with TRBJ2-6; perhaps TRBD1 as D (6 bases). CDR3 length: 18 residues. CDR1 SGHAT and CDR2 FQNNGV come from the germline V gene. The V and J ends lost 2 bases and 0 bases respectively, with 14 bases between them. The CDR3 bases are TGTGCCAGCAGCTTACGAGACAGGACCTTCTCTGGGGCCAACGTCCTGACTTTC. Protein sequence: CASSLRDRTFSGANVLTF.

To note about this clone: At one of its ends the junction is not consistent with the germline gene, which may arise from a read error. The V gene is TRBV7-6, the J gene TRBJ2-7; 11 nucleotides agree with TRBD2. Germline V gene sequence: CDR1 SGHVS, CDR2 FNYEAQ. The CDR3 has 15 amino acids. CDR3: CASSLGTSGTYGQYF. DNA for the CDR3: TGTGCCAGCAGCTTGGGGACTAGCGGAACGTACGGGCAGTACTTC.

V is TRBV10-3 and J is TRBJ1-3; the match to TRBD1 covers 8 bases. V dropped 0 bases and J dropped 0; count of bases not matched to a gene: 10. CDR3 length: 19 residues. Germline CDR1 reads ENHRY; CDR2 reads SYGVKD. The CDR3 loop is CAISESFGTGKSSGNTIYF. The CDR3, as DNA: TGTGCCATCAGTGAGTCATTCGGGACAGGAAAAAGCTCTGGAAACACCATATATTTT.

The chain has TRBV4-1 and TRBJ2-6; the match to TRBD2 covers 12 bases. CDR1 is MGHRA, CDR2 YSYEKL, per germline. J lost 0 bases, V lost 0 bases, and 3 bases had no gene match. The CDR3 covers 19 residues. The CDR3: CASSQDPSGRASGANVLTF. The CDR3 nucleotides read TGCGCCAGCAGCCAAGATCCTAGCGGGAGGGCCTCTGGGGCCAACGTCCTGACTTTC.

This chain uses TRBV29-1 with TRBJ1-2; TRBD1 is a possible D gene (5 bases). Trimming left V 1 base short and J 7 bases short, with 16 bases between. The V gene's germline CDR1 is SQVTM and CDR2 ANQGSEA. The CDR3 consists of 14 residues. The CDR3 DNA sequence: TGCAGCGTTGAAGTGGGGCAGGGAATGGGTGGCTACACCTTC. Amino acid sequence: CSVEVGQGMGGYTF.